A single T cell receptor beta chain is shown here with its context. This clone's antigen is unknown. Reads for this sample came from an Illumina HiSeq 2000. The TCR beta cDNA libraries were made using 5'RACE template switching, a step that added both a universal primer site and unique molecular identifiers. Synthesis of cDNA was primed from the TCR beta constant segment and was followed by two consecutive PCR amplification steps. As for the original processing: MIGEC was used to demultiplex reads and group the reads by UMI, and MiTCR was used to assemble and quantify clonotypes. Only TCR cDNA sequences supported by at least two reads were kept to exclude erroneous sequences. The tcR package was used for downstream repertoire analysis, and clonotypes were matched across fractions by CDR3 nucleotide sequence plus V segment. VDJmatch was used to annotate antigen specificity against VDJdb, with one amino acid substitution allowed in CDR3. Reprocessed by TCRdb, the reads give a single entry per CDR3 protein sequence, without DNA. The authors' filters were not applied to this entry. The table for this sample shows roughly 180,000 distinct CDR3 sequences. The ten largest clones represent approximately 18% of the sample.

Taken from cysteine to phenylalanine, the CDR3 has 15 residues. A DNA sequence was not provided. The germline V gene (reference sequence) gives CDR1 as PRHDT and CDR2 as FYEKMQ. These data belong to a study of T cells expressing NK-cell markers (dated by TCRdb to about 2020). The study in broad terms: Seven or eight donors provided sorted CD3+CD56+NKG2C+, CD3+CD56+NKG2C- and CD3+CD56-NKG2C+ T-cell subsets, whose TCR beta-chain repertoires were profiled. Randomly selected healthy volunteers, three men and five women, were used as the eight sequenced donors. Of the eight sequenced donors, seven were found to be HCMV-seropositive and one was found to be HCMV-seronegative. Illumina HiSeq 2000/2500, MiSeq or NextSeq was used to sequence libraries as 2 x 150 bp reads. General conclusions and limits of the study: Those dominant clonotypes were again the most abundant among CD3+CD56-NKG2C+ cells in a handful of donors, at about 28.3-65%. Whether the expanded NKG2C-expressing T cell clones were specific for HCMV antigens was left unclear. In over five donors, the dominant CD3+CD56+NKG2C+ clonotypes were among the top 10 CD8+ clonotypes and accounted for about 1.0-7.0% of CD8+ T cells.

A commercial ELISA kit detecting HCMV-specific IgG in serum was used to determine HCMV serostatus. Ficoll density gradient centrifugation was used to isolate peripheral blood mononuclear cells from blood. In this chain, TRBV13 is recombined with TRBJ2-1; absent DNA, TCRdb's TRBD1 call cannot be checked. Sequencing was carried out using blood T cells: a sorted CD56 or NKG2C T cell subset, CD4+ or CD8+ T cells, or bulk PBMC T cells (not recorded which). This receptor was taken from a woman between 18 and 70 years old in good health. CDR3 loop: CASESYRDANNEQFF.